These 30 T cell receptor beta chains came from one sample sequenced in a study of blood T cell repertoires in COVID-19. Some clones are missing from TCRdb's copy, which holds only in-frame ones; the method was immunoSEQ multiplex PCR. This sample has about 130,000 clones; approximately 86% occur once, and the top ten carry 10% to 12%. Source material: peripheral blood. The receptors stem from a woman between 65 and 79 years old with COVID-19, enrolled during active disease.

Points on this clone: At one boundary the junction diverges from the germline segment, which might be a read error. V gene TRBV6-1 combines with J gene TRBJ1-3; possibly TRBD1 for D (5 bases). Germline CDR1 and CDR2: MNHNS and SASEGT. The CDR3 is 15 amino acids. The CDR3 loop is CASREGQGRGNTIYF. For the CDR3, the DNA is TGTGCCAGCAGAGAAGGGCAGGGAAGAGGAAACACCATATATTTT.

The V gene is TRBV7-8, the J gene TRBJ1-2, with D possibly matching TRBD1 (5 bases). Germline V lookup: CDR1 SGHVS, CDR2 FQNEAQ. The CDR3 is 12 amino acids. Between the trimmed V and J ends, which lost 0 bases and 7 bases, there was a span of 6 bases. CDR3 nucleotides: TGTGCCAGCAGCTTAGCGCAGGGTGGCTACACCTTC. Its translation is CASSLAQGGYTF.

This rearrangement joins TRBV7-9 to TRBJ2-1; 10 nucleotides agree with TRBD1. CDR3 size: 15 residues. Unmatched junction bases numbered 9, after V lost 5 bases and J lost 8 bases. Germline CDR1 and CDR2: SEHNR and FQNEAQ (reference sequence). In nucleotides, the CDR3 is TGTGCCAGCAGCCTAGGACAGGGGGTTTCTTATGAGCAGTTCTTC. Its protein product is CASSLGQGVSYEQFF.

The chain is built from TRBV5-4 and TRBJ2-7; the match to TRBD1 covers 7 bases. The germline CDR1 and CDR2 sequences are SGHNT and YYREEE (reference sequence). The ends lost 4 bases at V and 5 bases at J; junction bases unmatched: 3. The CDR3 contains 12 residues. CDR3 DNA sequence: TGTGCCAGCAGCCAGACAGGGAACGAGCAGTACTTC. Translation: CASSQTGNEQYF. The complete variable domain, with remaining parts taken from reference TRBV5-4 and TRBJ2-7, reads ETGVTQSPTHLIKTRGQQVTLRCSSQSGHNTVSWYQQALGQGPQFIFQYYREEENGRGNFPPRFSGLQFPNYSSELNVNALELDDSALYLCASSQTGNEQYFGPGTRLTVT.

V is TRBV18 and J is TRBJ1-3; 9 positions match TRBD1. The V gene's germline CDR1 is KGHSH and CDR2 LQKENI. This CDR3 contains 16 residues. The ends lost 1 base at V and 6 bases at J; junction bases unmatched: 7. In DNA, the CDR3 is TGTGCCAGCTCACCACTGGGACAGGGTGGTTTAAACACCATATATTTT. This translates into CASSPLGQGGLNTIYF.

The chain carries TRBV7-3 and TRBJ2-3, with 11 bases that match TRBD2. This CDR3 region has 17 residues. V dropped 5 bases and J dropped 1; count of bases not matched to a gene: 8. Germline assignment: CDR1 SGHTA and CDR2 FQGTGA. The CDR3 region has the DNA TGTGCCAGCAGCCTCCGCTCGGGACTAGCGGGCACAGATACGCAGTATTTT. This translates into CASSLRSGLAGTDTQYF.

The gene calls are TRBV6-5 and TRBJ1-1; TRBD1 matches 9 bases. J was trimmed by 4 bases and V by 8 bases; bases with no gene match: 11. CDR3 length: 15 amino acids. Per the germline V gene, CDR1 is MNHEY and CDR2 is SVGAGI. The CDR3: CASYPPDRGFTEAFF. DNA of the CDR3: TGTGCCAGCTACCCCCCGGACAGGGGTTTCACTGAAGCTTTCTTT.

This chain links TRBV18 with TRBJ2-3; 8 bases agree with TRBD2. Trimming took 3 bases from V and 3 from J; bases not matched to a gene: 5. The CDR3 consists of 15 residues. Germline-derived CDR1 and CDR2 are KGHSH and LQKENI. DNA for the CDR3: TGTGCCAGCTCACCCGGCGGGGGGAGTACAGATACGCAGTATTTT. It codes for CASSPGGGSTDTQYF.

The chain carries TRBV6-5 and TRBJ1-1; 7 nucleotides line up with TRBD1. The V gene's germline CDR1 is MNHEY and CDR2 SVGAGI. The CDR3 sequence is 12 residues long. After removal of 5 bases from V and 4 bases from J, the junction contained 1 base not matched to a gene. CDR3 sequence reads: CASSNRGTEAFF. In DNA, the CDR3 is TGTGCCAGCAGTAACAGGGGCACTGAAGCTTTCTTT.

This rearrangement joins TRBV18 to TRBJ1-1; possibly TRBD1 for D (5 bases). V lost 5 bases and J 4 bases, leaving 14 bases between the germline ends. There are 14 residues in the CDR3. Germline V lookup: CDR1 KGHSH, CDR2 LQKENI. The CDR3 spells CASSSTTVGTEAFF. The CDR3 nucleotides read TGTGCCAGCTCATCCACGACAGTGGGCACTGAAGCTTTCTTT.

The chain combines TRBV18 with TRBJ1-1; 7 nucleotides agree with TRBD1. With 5 bases clipped from V and 3 bases from J, the junction kept 6 bases outside the gene matches. Germline lookup yields CDR1 KGHSH and CDR2 LQKENI. The CDR3 extends over 14 amino acids. CDR3 DNA sequence: TGTGCCAGCTCAACAGGGGTGTTTGACACTGAAGCTTTCTTT. Protein product: CASSTGVFDTEAFF.

This sequence joins TRBV7-3 and TRBJ1-6, with 7 positions matching TRBD1. Trimming removed 0 bases from V and 3 bases from J; junction bases left unmatched: 5. This CDR3 is 17 amino acids long. Germline CDR1 reads SGHTA; CDR2 reads FQGTGA. The CDR3 nucleotides read TGTGCCAGCAGCTTAACAGGGGGCGATTTCTATAATTCACCCCTCCACTTT. Its translation is CASSLTGGDFYNSPLHF.

This chain joins TRBV28 and TRBJ1-2, with 8 nucleotides matching TRBD1. V trimming: 6 bases; J trimming: 1 base; junction bases outside the gene matches: 7. Germline V gene lookup returns CDR1 MDHEN and CDR2 SYDVKM. CDR3 length: 15 amino acids. The CDR3 nucleotides are TGTGCCAGCAGGGCCAGACAGGGGCTTAACTATGGCTACACCTTC. Encoded protein: CASRARQGLNYGYTF.

V is TRBV9 and J is TRBJ1-1; a possible D gene is TRBD1 (6 bases). Trimming pared 6 bases from V and 4 bases from J, leaving 22 bases between. The CDR3 spans 16 residues. Germline V gives CDR1 SGDLS, CDR2 YYNGEE. The CDR3 loop reads CASTPGVGQGFTEAFF. In DNA form, the CDR3 reads TGTGCCAGCACCCCAGGGGTGGGGCAGGGGTTCACTGAAGCTTTCTTT.

Concerning this clone: An end of the junction differs from the germline gene, which may be a read error. V usage is TRBV7-7 and J usage is TRBJ2-5; 15 bases line up with TRBD2. CDR1 is SSHAT and CDR2 is FNYEAQ in the germline V gene (reference sequence). The CDR3 has 15 residues. CDR3 nucleotide sequence: TGTGCTAGCAGCTCGGGACTAGCGGGGGGAGAGACCCAGTACTTC. Translated: CASSSGLAGGETQYF.

This chain joins TRBV28 and TRBJ2-1; a possible D gene is TRBD1 (6 bases). Germline values: CDR1 MDHEN, CDR2 SYDVKM. CDR3 size: 15 residues. V shed 5 bases and J shed 7 bases, with 18 bases lying between them. The CDR3 here is CASSPESRGRNEQFF. The CDR3 DNA reads TGTGCCAGCAGTCCCGAGTCCAGGGGACGTAATGAGCAGTTCTTC.

The rearrangement uses TRBV6-5 and TRBJ1-6; D might be TRBD1 (5 bases). CDR3 size: 14 residues. V shed 3 bases and J shed 7 bases, with 10 bases lying between them. CDR1 is MNHEY, CDR2 SVGAGI, per germline. CDR3 DNA sequence: TGTGCCAGCAGTTATACAGGCCCCAATTCACCCCTCCACTTT. Translating gives CASSYTGPNSPLHF.

The J gene is TRBJ2-7, the V gene TRBV15, with D possibly TRBD2 on 7 matching bases. The CDR3 length is 14 residues. CDR1 is LNHNV and CDR2 is YYDKDF in the germline V gene (reference sequence). Trimming removed 1 base at V and 5 bases at J, with 12 bases between. This chain's CDR3 is CATSRGAGADEQYF. For the CDR3, the DNA is TGTGCCACCAGCAGAGGGGCGGGGGCGGACGAGCAGTACTTC.

The rearrangement joins TRBV7-9 to TRBJ1-1; no clear D. Germline V CDR1 and CDR2: SEHNR, FQNEAQ (reference sequence). The CDR3 runs to 14 residues. The V end was cut by 6 bases, the J end by 1 base, with 12 bases between. The CDR3 spells CASRPWPGNTEAFF. The CDR3, as DNA: TGTGCCAGCAGGCCCTGGCCGGGGAACACTGAAGCTTTCTTT.

The chain uses TRBV27 and TRBJ1-6; D not certain. V was trimmed by 7 bases and J by 5 bases, leaving 6 bases between them. Germline V gene lookup returns CDR1 MNHEY and CDR2 SMNVEV (reference sequence). The CDR3 runs to 12 residues. CDR3 loop: CASTPNNSPLHF. The CDR3 bases are TGTGCCAGCACCCCTAATAATTCACCCCTCCACTTT.

The rearrangement uses TRBV5-1 and TRBJ2-3, with a tentative D call TRBD2 (6 bases). Germline assignment: CDR1 SGHRS and CDR2 YFSETQ. The CDR3 covers 17 residues. V lost 0 bases and J lost 1, with 15 bases in between. This CDR3 is CASSLGREPGGTDTQYF. CDR3 nucleotide sequence: TGCGCCAGCAGCTTGGGAAGGGAGCCGGGAGGCACAGATACGCAGTATTTT.

The V call is TRBV6-1, the J call TRBJ1-4; D is ambiguous. Between the trimmed V and J ends, which lost 2 bases and 0 bases, there was a span of 7 bases. This CDR3 contains 15 residues. CDR1 and CDR2 (germline): MNHNS, SASEGT. In nucleotides, the CDR3 is TGTGCCAGCAGTGAAATGGGAGCAACTAATGAAAAACTGTTTTTT. It specifies CASSEMGATNEKLFF.

This clone was detected only once. The V call is TRBV2, the J call TRBJ1-5; a weak D match, TRBD1 (5 bases). Trimming took off 4 bases at V and 2 bases at J, with 12 bases between the two ends. The CDR3 covers 15 residues. Germline V gives CDR1 SNHLY, CDR2 FYNNEI. As DNA, the CDR3 is TGTGCCAGCAGTGGCGGGGAAGGGGGCAATCAGCCCCAGCATTTT. Amino acid sequence: CASSGGEGGNQPQHF.

The rearrangement links TRBV9 to TRBJ1-2, with a tentative D call TRBD1 (6 bases). In germline, CDR1 is SGDLS, CDR2 YYNGEE. Between the trimmed V and J ends, which lost 0 bases and 7 bases, there was a span of 10 bases. This CDR3 region has 13 residues. The CDR3 nucleotides read TGTGCCAGCAGCGTAGTTTCAGGGGCTGGCTACACCTTC. This translates into CASSVVSGAGYTF. Looking up the rest from reference TRBV9 and TRBJ1-2 gives the full variable domain: DSGVTQTPKHLITATGQRVTLRCSPRSGDLSVYWYQQSLDQGLQFLIQYYNGEERAKGNILERFSAQQFPDLHSELNLSSLELGDSALYFCASSVVSGAGYTFGSGTRLTVV.

V gene TRBV5-6 combines with J gene TRBJ2-1; maybe TRBD2 (5 bases). CDR3 length: 15 residues. V dropped 4 bases and J dropped 5 bases, with 16 bases sitting between them. The germline gives CDR1 SGHDT, CDR2 YYEEEE. The CDR3 loop is CASSVNRGRDNEQFF. CDR3 sequence (DNA): TGTGCCAGCAGCGTGAACAGAGGGCGGGACAATGAGCAGTTCTTC.

The V and J genes are TRBV19 and TRBJ2-2; TRBD1 matches at 10 bases. CDR1 and CDR2 from the germline V gene are LNHDA and SQIVND (reference sequence). V trimming: 6 bases; J trimming: 5 bases; junction bases outside the gene matches: 3. The CDR3 runs 14 residues. In DNA form, the CDR3 reads TGTGCCAGTAGGGGGACAGGGGATACCGGGGAGCTGTTTTTT. It encodes CASRGTGDTGELFF. Using reference TRBV19 and TRBJ2-2 for the parts outside the CDR3, the full variable domain is DGGITQSPKYLFRKEGQNVTLSCEQNLNHDAMYWYRQDPGQGLRLIYYSQIVNDFQKGDIAEGYSVSREKKESFPLTVTSAQKNPTAFYLCASRGTGDTGELFFGEGSRLTVL.

This rearrangement joins TRBV10-1 to TRBJ2-7; no clear D. V lost 5 bases, J lost 3 bases, and 8 bases lay in between. The CDR3 is made up of 12 amino acids. Germline CDR1 and CDR2: WNHNN and SYGVQD (reference sequence). The CDR3 is CASSHRDYEQYF. CDR3 sequence (DNA): TGCGCCAGCAGTCACAGAGACTACGAGCAGTACTTC.

The chain has TRBV18 and TRBJ1-1; 7 positions agree with TRBD1. The CDR3 sequence is 13 residues long. The V gene end was trimmed by 7 bases and the J gene end by 4 bases; junction bases not matched to a gene: 6. Germline CDR1 is KGHSH and CDR2 is LQKENI. The CDR3 reads CASYTGVGTEAFF. For the CDR3, the DNA is TGTGCCAGCTATACAGGGGTGGGCACTGAAGCTTTCTTT.

This chain uses TRBV11-1 with TRBJ2-2; TRBD1 might be the D (5 bases). Germline V CDR1 and CDR2: SGHAT, FQDESV (reference sequence). The CDR3 spans 16 residues. V dropped 2 bases and J dropped 1 base, with 11 bases sitting between them. CDR3 residues: CASSLMSGRNTGELFF. DNA for the CDR3: TGTGCCAGCAGCTTAATGTCAGGGCGGAACACCGGGGAGCTGTTTTTT. The whole variable domain, remainder taken from reference TRBV11-1 and TRBJ2-2, is EAEVAQSPRYKITEKSQAVAFWCDPISGHATLYWYRQILGQGPELLVQFQDESVVDDSQLPKDRFSAERLKGVDSTLKIQPAELGDSAMYLCASSLMSGRNTGELFFGEGSRLTVL.

J is TRBJ1-1 and V is TRBV4-1; 8 bases line up with TRBD1. CDR1 and CDR2 from the germline V gene are MGHRA and YSYEKL. The V gene end was trimmed by 4 bases and the J gene end by 5 bases; junction bases not matched to a gene: 6. This CDR3 has 14 residues. CDR3 region: CASSLSQGGTEAFF. The CDR3 DNA reads as TGCGCCAGCAGCCTATCACAGGGGGGGACTGAAGCTTTCTTT.